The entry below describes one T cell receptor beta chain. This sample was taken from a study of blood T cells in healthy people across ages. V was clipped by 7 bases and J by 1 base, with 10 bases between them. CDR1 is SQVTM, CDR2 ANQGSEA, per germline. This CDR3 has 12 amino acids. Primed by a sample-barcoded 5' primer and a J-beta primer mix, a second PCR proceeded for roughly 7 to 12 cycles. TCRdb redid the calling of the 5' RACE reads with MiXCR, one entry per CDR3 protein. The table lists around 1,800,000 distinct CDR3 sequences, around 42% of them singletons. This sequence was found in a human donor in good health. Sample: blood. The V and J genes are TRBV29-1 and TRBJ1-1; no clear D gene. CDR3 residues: CSGEEANTEAFF. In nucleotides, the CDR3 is TGCAGCGGTGAGGAGGCGAACACTGAAGCTTTCTTT. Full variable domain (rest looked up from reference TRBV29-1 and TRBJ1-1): SAVISQKPSRDICQRGTSLTIQCQVDSQVTMMFWYRQQPGQSLTLIATANQGSEATYESGFVIDKFPISRPNLTFSTLTVSNMSPEDSSIYLCSGEEANTEAFFGQGTRLTVV.